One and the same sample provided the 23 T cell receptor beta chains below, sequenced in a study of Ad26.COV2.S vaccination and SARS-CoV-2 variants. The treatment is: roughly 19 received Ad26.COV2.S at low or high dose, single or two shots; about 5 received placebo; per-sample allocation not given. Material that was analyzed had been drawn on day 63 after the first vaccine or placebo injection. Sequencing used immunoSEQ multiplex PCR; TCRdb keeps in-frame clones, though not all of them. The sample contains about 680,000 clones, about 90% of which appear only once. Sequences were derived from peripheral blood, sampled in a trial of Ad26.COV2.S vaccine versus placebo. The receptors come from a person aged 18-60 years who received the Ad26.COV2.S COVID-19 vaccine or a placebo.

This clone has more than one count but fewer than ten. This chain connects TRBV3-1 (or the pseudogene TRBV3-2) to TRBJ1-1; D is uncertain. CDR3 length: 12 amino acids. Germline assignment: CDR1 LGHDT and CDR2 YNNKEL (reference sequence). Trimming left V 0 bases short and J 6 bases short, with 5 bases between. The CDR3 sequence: CASSQERSEAFF. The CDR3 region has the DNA TGTGCCAGCAGCCAAGAGAGGTCTGAAGCTTTCTTT.

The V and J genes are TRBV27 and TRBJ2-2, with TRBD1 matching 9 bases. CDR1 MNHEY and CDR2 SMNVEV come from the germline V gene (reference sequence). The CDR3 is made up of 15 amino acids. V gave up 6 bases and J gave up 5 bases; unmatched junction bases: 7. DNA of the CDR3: TGTGCCAGCAGGACCGGGACAGGGTGGACCGGGGAGCTGTTTTTT. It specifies CASRTGTGWTGELFF.

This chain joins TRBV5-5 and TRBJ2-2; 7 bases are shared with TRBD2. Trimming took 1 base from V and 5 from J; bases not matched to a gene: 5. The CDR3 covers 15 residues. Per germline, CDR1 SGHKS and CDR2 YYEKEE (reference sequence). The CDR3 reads CASSLRAAGTGELFF. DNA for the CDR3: TGTGCCAGCAGCTTGAGGGCAGCGGGGACCGGGGAGCTGTTTTTT.

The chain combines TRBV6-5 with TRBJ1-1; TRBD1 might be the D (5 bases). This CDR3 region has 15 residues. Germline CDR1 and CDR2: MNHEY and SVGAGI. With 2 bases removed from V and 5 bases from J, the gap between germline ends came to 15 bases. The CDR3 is CASSYTRGGRTEAFF. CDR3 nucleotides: TGTGCCAGCAGTTACACCCGGGGCGGTCGTACTGAAGCTTTCTTT.

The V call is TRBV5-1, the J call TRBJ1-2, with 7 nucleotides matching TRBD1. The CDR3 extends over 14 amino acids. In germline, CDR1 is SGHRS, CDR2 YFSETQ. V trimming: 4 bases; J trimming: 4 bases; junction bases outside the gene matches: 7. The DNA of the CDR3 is TGCGCCAGCAGCCTGGGACAGACCTTCTATGGCTACACCTTC. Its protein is CASSLGQTFYGYTF.

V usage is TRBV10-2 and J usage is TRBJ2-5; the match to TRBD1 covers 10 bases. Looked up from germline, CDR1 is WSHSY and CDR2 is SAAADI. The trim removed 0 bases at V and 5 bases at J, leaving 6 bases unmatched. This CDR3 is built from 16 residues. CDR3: CASSESPGQGRETQYF. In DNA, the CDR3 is TGCGCCAGCAGTGAGTCGCCGGGACAGGGGAGGGAGACCCAGTACTTC.

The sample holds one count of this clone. CDR3 region: CASSLGVFVNSPLHF. In nucleotides, the CDR3 is TGTGCCAGCAGTTTAGGTGTTTTCGTTAATTCACCCCTCCACTTT. The chain joins TRBV27 to TRBJ1-6; no clear D gene. V shed 2 bases and J shed 6 bases, with 11 bases lying between them. CDR1 is MNHEY, CDR2 SMNVEV, per germline (reference sequence). This CDR3 region has 15 residues.

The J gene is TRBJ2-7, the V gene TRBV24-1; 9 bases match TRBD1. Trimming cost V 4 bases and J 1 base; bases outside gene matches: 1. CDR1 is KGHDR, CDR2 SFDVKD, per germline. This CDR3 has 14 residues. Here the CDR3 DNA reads TGTGCCACCAGTGAAGGGACAGGGTCCTACGAGCAGTACTTC. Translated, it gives CATSEGTGSYEQYF.

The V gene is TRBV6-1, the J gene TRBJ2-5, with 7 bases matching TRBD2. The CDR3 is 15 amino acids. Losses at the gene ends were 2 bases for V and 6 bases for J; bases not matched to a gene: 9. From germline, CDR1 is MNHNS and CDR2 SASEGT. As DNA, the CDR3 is TGTGCCAGCAGTGAACAATACGGGGGGTTACAGACCCAGTACTTC. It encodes CASSEQYGGLQTQYF.

The CDR3 reads CASSQVLGVTEAFF. The CDR3, as DNA: TGTGCCAGCAGCCAAGTTTTAGGTGTGACTGAAGCTTTCTTT. The gene calls are TRBV4-2 and TRBJ1-1; D gene uncertain. V lost 1 base, J lost 5 bases, and 11 bases lay in between. The CDR3 sequence is 14 residues long. The germline V gene encodes CDR1 LGHNA and CDR2 YNFKEQ.

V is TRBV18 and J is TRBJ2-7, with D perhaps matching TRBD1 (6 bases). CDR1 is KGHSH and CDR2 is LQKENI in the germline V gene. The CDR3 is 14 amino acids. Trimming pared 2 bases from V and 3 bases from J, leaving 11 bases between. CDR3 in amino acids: CASSPSGTIYEQYF. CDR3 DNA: TGTGCCAGCTCACCATCCGGGACAATCTACGAGCAGTACTTC.

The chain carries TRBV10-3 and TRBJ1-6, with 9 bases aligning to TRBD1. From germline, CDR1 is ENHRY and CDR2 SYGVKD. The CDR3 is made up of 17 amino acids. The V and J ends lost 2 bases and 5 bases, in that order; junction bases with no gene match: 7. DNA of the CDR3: TGTGCCATCAGTGAGCCGGGACAGGGCAGAAATAATTCACCCCTCCACTTT. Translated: CAISEPGQGRNNSPLHF.

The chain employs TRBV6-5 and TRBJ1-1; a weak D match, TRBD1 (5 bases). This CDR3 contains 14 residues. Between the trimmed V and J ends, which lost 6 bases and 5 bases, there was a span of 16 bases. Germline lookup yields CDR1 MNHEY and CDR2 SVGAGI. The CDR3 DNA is TGTGCCAGCAGCCGGACTCCGGGGGGGACTGAAGCTTTCTTT. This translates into CASSRTPGGTEAFF.

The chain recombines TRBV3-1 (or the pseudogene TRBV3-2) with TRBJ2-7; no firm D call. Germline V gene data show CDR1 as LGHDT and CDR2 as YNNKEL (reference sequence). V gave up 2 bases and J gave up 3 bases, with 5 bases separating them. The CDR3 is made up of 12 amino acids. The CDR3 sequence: CASSQTRYEQYF. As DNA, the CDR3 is TGTGCCAGCAGCCAAACCCGCTACGAGCAGTACTTC.

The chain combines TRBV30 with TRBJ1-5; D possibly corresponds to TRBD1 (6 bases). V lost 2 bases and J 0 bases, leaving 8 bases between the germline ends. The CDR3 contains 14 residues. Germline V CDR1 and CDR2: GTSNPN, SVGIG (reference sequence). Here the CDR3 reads CAWSRTASNQPQHF. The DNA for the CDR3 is TGTGCCTGGAGTCGGACAGCTAGCAATCAGCCCCAGCATTTT. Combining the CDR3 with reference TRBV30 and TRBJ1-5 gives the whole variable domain SQTIHQWPATLVQPVGSPLSLECTVEGTSNPNLYWYRQAAGRGLQLLFYSVGIGQISSEVPQNLSASRPQDRQFILSSKKLLLSDSGFYLCAWSRTASNQPQHFGDGTRLSIL.

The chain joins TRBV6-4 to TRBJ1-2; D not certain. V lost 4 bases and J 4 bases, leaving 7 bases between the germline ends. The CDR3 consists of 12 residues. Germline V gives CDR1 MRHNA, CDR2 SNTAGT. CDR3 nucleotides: TGTGCCAGCAGTGTACTCACCTATGGCTACACCTTC. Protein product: CASSVLTYGYTF.

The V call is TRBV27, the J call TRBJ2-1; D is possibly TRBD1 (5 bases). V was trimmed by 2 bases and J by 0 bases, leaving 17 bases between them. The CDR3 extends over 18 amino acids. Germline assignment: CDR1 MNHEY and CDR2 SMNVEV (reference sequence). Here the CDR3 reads CASSLRGTHLSSYNEQFF. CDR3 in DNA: TGTGCCAGCAGTTTAAGGGGCACCCACCTTAGCTCCTACAATGAGCAGTTCTTC.

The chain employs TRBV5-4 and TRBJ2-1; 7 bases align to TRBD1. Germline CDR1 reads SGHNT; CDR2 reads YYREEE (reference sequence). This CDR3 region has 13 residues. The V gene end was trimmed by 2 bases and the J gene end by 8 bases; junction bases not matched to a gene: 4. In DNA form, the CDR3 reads TGTGCCAGCAGCTTAGGGGGCCGGGATGAGCAGTTCTTC. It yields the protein CASSLGGRDEQFF.

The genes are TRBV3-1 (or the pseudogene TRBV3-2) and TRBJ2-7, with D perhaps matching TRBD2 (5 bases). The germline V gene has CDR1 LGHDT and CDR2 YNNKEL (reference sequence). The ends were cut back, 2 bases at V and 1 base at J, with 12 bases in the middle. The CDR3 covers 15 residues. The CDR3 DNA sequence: TGTGCCAGCAGCCAACTAACGGGATTTTCCTACGAGCAGTACTTC. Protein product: CASSQLTGFSYEQYF.

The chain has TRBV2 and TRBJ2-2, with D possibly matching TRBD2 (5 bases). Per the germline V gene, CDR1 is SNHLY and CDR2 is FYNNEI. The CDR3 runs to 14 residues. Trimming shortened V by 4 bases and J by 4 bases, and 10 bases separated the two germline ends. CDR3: CASSVIGSTGELFF. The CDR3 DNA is TGTGCCAGCAGTGTGATAGGGAGCACCGGGGAGCTGTTTTTT.

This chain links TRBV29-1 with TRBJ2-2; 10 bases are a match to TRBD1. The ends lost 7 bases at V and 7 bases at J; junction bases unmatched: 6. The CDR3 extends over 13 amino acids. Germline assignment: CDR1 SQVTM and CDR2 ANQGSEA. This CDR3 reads CSATTGGHGELFF. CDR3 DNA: TGCAGCGCTACGACAGGGGGCCACGGGGAGCTGTTTTTT.

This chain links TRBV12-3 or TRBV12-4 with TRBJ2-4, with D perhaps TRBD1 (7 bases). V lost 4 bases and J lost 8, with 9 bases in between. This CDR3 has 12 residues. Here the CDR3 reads CASSSRGDIQYF. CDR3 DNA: TGTGCCAGCAGTTCCAGGGGGGACATTCAGTACTTC.

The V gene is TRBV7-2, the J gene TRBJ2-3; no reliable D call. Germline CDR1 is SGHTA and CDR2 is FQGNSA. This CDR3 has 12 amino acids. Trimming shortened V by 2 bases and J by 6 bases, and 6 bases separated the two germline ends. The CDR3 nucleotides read TGTGCCAGCAGCTTAATCGTTGATACGCAGTATTTT. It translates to CASSLIVDTQYF. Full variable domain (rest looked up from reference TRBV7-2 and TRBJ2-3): GAGVSQSPSNKVTEKGKDVELRCDPISGHTALYWYRQSLGQGLEFLIYFQGNSAPDKSGLPSDRFSAERTGGSVSTLTIQRTQQEDSAVYLCASSLIVDTQYFGPGTRLTVL.